The 8 T cell receptor beta chains below were found in one sample sequenced in a study of CD8+CD57+ T cells in acquired aplastic anemia. The template used for profiling TCR beta VDJ and CDR3 was genomic DNA. Using its own MiXCR run on the reads, TCRdb lists one record per CDR3 protein. The sample has about 160,000 distinct CDR3 sequences; about 50% are singletons. The authors sequenced patients whose flow cytometry had shown CD8+CD57+ cell expansion. Sample: sorted CD4+, CD8+, or CD8+CD57+ T cells (not recorded which) from PBMCs. Receptors were obtained from a human donor with aplastic anemia.

This clonotype is a singleton in its sample. The chain carries TRBV26 and TRBJ2-3; TRBD1, the table's D call, was not compared with the DNA. TRBV26 is noted as a pseudogene. The CDR3 is 15 residues long. The CDR3 here is CASSLGGLSTDTQYF. CDR3 in DNA: TGTGCCAGCAGCTTGGGGGGGCTGAGTACAGATACGCAGTATTTT.

This chain uses TRBV20-1 with TRBJ2-3; 9 nucleotides match TRBD2. Losses at the gene ends were 7 bases for V and 3 bases for J; bases not matched to a gene: 11. Germline CDR1 DFQATT, CDR2 SNEGSKA (reference sequence). The CDR3 totals 15 residues. The CDR3 loop is CSVRGGAGGTDTQYF. CDR3 sequence (DNA): TGCAGTGTCAGGGGGGGAGCGGGGGGAACAGATACGCAGTATTTT.

This clonotype has a count of ten or more. The chain joins TRBV30 to TRBJ2-7; D remains unclear. The V end was cut by 2 bases, the J end by 1 base, with 9 bases between. The germline V gene encodes CDR1 GTSNPN and CDR2 SVGIG (reference sequence). The CDR3 covers 13 residues. The CDR3 sequence is CAWSQGSSYEQYF. In DNA form, the CDR3 reads TGTGCCTGGAGTCAAGGCAGTTCCTACGAGCAGTACTTC.

This clonotype was recorded at least ten times. The chain uses TRBV6-2 or TRBV6-3 and TRBJ1-5; D is unresolved. Germline CDR1 is MNHEY and CDR2 is SVGEGT. The V gene lost 8 bases and the J gene lost 6 bases, with 11 bases spanning the gap. The CDR3 is 12 residues long. The CDR3 bases are TGTGCCAGCGCCAGGACGAGTCAGCCCCAGCATTTT. Translation gives CASARTSQPQHF.

The chain couples TRBV6-2 or TRBV6-3 to TRBJ1-1; tentatively, D is TRBD1 (6 bases). Trimming pared 2 bases from V and 1 base from J, leaving 20 bases between. The CDR3 extends over 18 amino acids. The germline V gene encodes CDR1 MNHEY and CDR2 SVGEGT. The CDR3 loop reads CASSYTRTYGQSNTEAFF. DNA of the CDR3: TGTGCCAGCAGTTACACACGGACCTACGGACAGTCGAACACTGAAGCTTTCTTT.

The J gene is TRBJ1-6, the V gene TRBV5-1; D gene ambiguous. The CDR3 totals 15 residues. V was trimmed by 6 bases and J by 7 bases, leaving 17 bases between them. CDR1 and CDR2 from the germline V gene are SGHRS and YFSETQ. Written as DNA, the CDR3 is TGCGCCAGCACCCTGAATGGCCTACGGAATTCACCCCTCCACTTT. Its protein is CASTLNGLRNSPLHF.

A remark on this clonotype: It may be a read error: a sequence one base away is much more abundant. V gene TRBV10-3 combines with J gene TRBJ2-5; D possibly uses TRBD1 or TRBD2 (5 bases each). Germline V gives CDR1 ENHRY, CDR2 SYGVKD. The CDR3 is 16 amino acids. V was shortened by 7 bases and J by 2 bases, with 20 bases between the two germline ends. The CDR3, as DNA: TGTGCCATCACCTTTACCCGGGACGGCCAGCAAGAGACCCAGTACTTC. It translates to CAITFTRDGQQETQYF.

This clonotype is a singleton in its sample. The rearrangement uses TRBV15 and TRBJ1-4; D is ambiguous. Germline V gene lookup returns CDR1 LNHNV and CDR2 YYDKDF (reference sequence). The CDR3 consists of 14 residues. The ends were cut back, 2 bases at V and 2 bases at J, with 6 bases in the middle. DNA of the CDR3: TGTGCCACCAGCAGACCGCCCACTAATGAAAAACTGTTTTTT. This codes for CATSRPPTNEKLFF. Full variable domain (outside the CDR3, taken from reference TRBV15 and TRBJ1-4): DAMVIQNPRYQVTQFGKPVTLSCSQTLNHNVMYWYQQKSSQAPKLLFHYYDKDFNNEADTPDNFQSRRPNTSFCFLDIRSPGLGDTAMYLCATSRPPTNEKLFFGSGTQLSVL.